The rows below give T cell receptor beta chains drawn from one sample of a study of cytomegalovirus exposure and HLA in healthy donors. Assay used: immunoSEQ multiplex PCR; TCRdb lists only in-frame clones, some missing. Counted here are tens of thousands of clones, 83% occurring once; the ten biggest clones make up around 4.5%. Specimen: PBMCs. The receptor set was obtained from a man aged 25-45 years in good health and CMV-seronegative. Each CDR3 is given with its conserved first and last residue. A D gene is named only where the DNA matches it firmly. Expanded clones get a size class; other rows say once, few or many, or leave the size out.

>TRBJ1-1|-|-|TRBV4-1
CASSQDLNRDPAFF
TGCGCCAGCAGCCAAGATCTCAACAGGGATCCGGCTTTCTTT
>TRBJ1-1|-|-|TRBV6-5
CASTVAPGTEAFF
TGTGCCAGCACGGTGGCCCCAGGGACTGAAGCTTTCTTT
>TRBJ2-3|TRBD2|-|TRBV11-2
CASSLSGRAGTDTQYF
TGTGCCAGCAGCTTAAGCGGGAGGGCTGGCACAGATACGCAGTATTTT
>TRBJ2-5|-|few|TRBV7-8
CASTESGHLGETQYF
TGTGCCAGCACCGAATCGGGACATTTAGGCGAGACCCAGTACTTC
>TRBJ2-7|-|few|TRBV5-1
CASSLSVLSYEQYF
TGCGCCAGCAGCTTGTCAGTCCTCTCCTACGAGCAGTACTTC
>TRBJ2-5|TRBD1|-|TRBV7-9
CASSPTLTGAETQYF
TGTGCCAGCAGCCCGACTCTGACAGGGGCGGAGACCCAGTACTTC
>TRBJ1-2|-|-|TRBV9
CASSVDEGGRSYGYTF
TGTGCCAGCAGCGTAGACGAGGGGGGGAGGTCCTATGGCTACACCTTC
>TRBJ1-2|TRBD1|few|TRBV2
CATHPGTGLDGYTF
TGTGCCACCCATCCCGGGACAGGGCTCGATGGCTACACCTTC
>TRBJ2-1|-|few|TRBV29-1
CSVDSNEQFF
TGCAGCGTTGACTCCAATGAGCAGTTCTTC
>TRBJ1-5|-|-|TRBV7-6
CASSLAVGLGEPQHF
TGTGCCAGCAGCTTAGCTGTGGGGCTTGGGGAGCCCCAGCATTTT
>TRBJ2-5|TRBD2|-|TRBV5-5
CASSLATSGMETQYF
TGTGCCAGCAGCTTGGCCACTAGCGGGATGGAGACCCAGTACTTC
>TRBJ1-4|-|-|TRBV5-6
CASSPPAGRGEKLFF
TGTGCCAGCAGCCCGCCGGCCGGGAGAGGGGAAAAACTGTTTTTT
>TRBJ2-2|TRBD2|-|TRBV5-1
CASSLSGIRYTGELFF
TGCGCCAGCAGCCTTAGCGGGATTCGGTACACCGGGGAGCTGTTTTTT
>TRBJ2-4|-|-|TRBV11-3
CASSLDRRDIQYF
TGTGCCAGCAGCTTAGATCGGCGGGACATTCAGTACTTC
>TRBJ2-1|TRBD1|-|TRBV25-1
CASSESLTGANEQFF
TGTGCCAGCAGTGAATCCTTGACAGGGGCCAATGAGCAGTTCTTC
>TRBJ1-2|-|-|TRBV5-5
CASSLDLIAGPNYGYTF
TGTGCCAGCAGCTTGGATCTAATCGCCGGTCCTAACTATGGCTACACCTTC
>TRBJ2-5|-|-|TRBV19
CASSTGTLYQETQYF
TGTGCCAGTAGCACCGGGACATTGTACCAAGAGACCCAGTACTTC
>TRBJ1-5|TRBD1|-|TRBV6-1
CASLDRLSNQPQHF
TGTGCCAGCTTGGACAGGCTTAGCAATCAGCCCCAGCATTTT